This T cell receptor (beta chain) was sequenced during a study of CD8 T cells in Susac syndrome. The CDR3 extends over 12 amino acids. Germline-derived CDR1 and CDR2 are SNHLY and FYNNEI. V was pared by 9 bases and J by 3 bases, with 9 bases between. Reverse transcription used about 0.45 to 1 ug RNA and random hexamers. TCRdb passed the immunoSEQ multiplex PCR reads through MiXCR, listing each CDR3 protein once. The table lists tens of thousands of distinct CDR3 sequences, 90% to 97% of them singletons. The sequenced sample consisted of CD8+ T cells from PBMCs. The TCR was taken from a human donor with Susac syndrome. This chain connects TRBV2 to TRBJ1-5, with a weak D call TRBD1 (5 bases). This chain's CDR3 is CASQGFNQPQHF. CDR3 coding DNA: TGTGCCAGTCAGGGATTCAATCAGCCCCAGCATTTT.